Listed here are 17 T cell receptor beta chains from one sample, sequenced in a study of blood T cell repertoires in COVID-19. TCRdb's copy holds only in-frame clones and misses some; the assay was immunoSEQ multiplex PCR. The repertoire has fewer than 650,000 clones, roughly 89% of them found once; the top ten carry 7.8%. The material sequenced was peripheral blood. The receptors come from a woman aged 45-65 years with COVID-19, enrolled during active disease.

J is TRBJ1-4 and V is TRBV30, with 10 bases identical to TRBD1. Losses at the gene ends were 1 base for V and 3 bases for J; bases not matched to a gene: 8. Looked up from germline, CDR1 is GTSNPN and CDR2 is SVGIG (reference sequence). This CDR3 contains 17 residues. CDR3 amino acids: CAWSDSPGQGANEKLFF. The CDR3 bases are TGTGCCTGGAGTGACTCTCCCGGACAGGGGGCTAATGAAAAACTGTTTTTT. Drawing the rest from reference TRBV30 and TRBJ1-4, the complete variable domain is SQTIHQWPATLVQPVGSPLSLECTVEGTSNPNLYWYRQAAGRGLQLLFYSVGIGQISSEVPQNLSASRPQDRQFILSSKKLLLSDSGFYLCAWSDSPGQGANEKLFFGSGTQLSVL.

A word on this clone: The sample carries other DNA sequences with the same CDR3. The gene calls are TRBV28 and TRBJ2-7; 7 nucleotides agree with TRBD2. Germline assignment: CDR1 MDHEN and CDR2 SYDVKM. V was pared by 2 bases and J by 3 bases, with 4 bases of the junction left unmatched. This CDR3 region has 14 residues. CDR3 protein: CASSLGGGGYEQYF. CDR3 coding DNA: TGTGCCAGCAGTTTAGGTGGCGGGGGCTACGAGCAGTACTTC.

As for this clone: The sample holds other DNA sequences that translate to the same CDR3. CDR3 nucleotides: TGTGCCAGCAGCTTGACGGGTGGGACTGAAGCTTTCTTT. Translating it yields CASSLTGGTEAFF. The V gene is TRBV5-6, the J gene TRBJ1-1, with D uncertain. V dropped 1 base and J dropped 5 bases, with 9 bases sitting between them. Germline V gives CDR1 SGHDT, CDR2 YYEEEE. The CDR3 is made up of 13 amino acids.

The chain recombines TRBV27 with TRBJ1-1; maybe TRBD1 (5 bases). V dropped 3 bases and J dropped 2 bases, with 10 bases sitting between them. Germline V gene sequence: CDR1 MNHEY, CDR2 SMNVEV (reference sequence). The CDR3 is made up of 14 amino acids. The CDR3 coding sequence is TGTGCCAGCAGTTTGTGGCAGGGAAACACTGAAGCTTTCTTT. Its translation is CASSLWQGNTEAFF.

This clone was picked up a small number of times. The rearrangement uses TRBV19 and TRBJ1-2; a weak D match, TRBD1 (5 bases). The V gene's germline CDR1 is LNHDA and CDR2 SQIVND (reference sequence). The CDR3 has 13 residues. V was shortened by 3 bases and J by 5 bases, with 10 bases between the two germline ends. The chain's CDR3 is CASSIREGYGYTF. In nucleotides, the CDR3 is TGTGCCAGTAGTATCCGGGAGGGGTATGGCTACACCTTC.

The CDR3 spells CASTLAQGYQETQYF. The DNA of the CDR3 is TGTGCCAGCACCCTCGCACAGGGGTACCAAGAGACCCAGTACTTC. J is TRBJ2-5 and V is TRBV6-5; 7 bases match TRBD1. Germline CDR1 reads MNHEY; CDR2 reads SVGAGI. V was clipped by 7 bases and J by 0 bases; unmatched bases: 8. CDR3 length: 15 amino acids.

This clone occurred once. This chain links TRBV28 with TRBJ1-5, with D uncertain. The V end was cut by 5 bases, the J end by 6 bases, with 8 bases between. CDR1 is MDHEN and CDR2 is SYDVKM in the germline V gene. CDR3 length: 12 amino acids. DNA of the CDR3: TGTGCCAGCAGTGGCGGCAGTCAGCCCCAGCATTTT. Amino acids: CASSGGSQPQHF.

The chain recombines TRBV6-5 with TRBJ1-1, with D perhaps TRBD1 (5 bases). The V end was cut by 6 bases, the J end by 4 bases, with 12 bases between. Germline V gene data show CDR1 as MNHEY and CDR2 as SVGAGI. The CDR3 extends over 13 amino acids. CDR3 loop: CASSLDKRTEAFF. As DNA, the CDR3 is TGTGCCAGCAGCTTGGACAAGCGCACTGAAGCTTTCTTT.

The chain carries TRBV11-2 and TRBJ2-5; weak D call: TRBD2 (7 bases). CDR3 length: 15 residues. Trimming removed 0 bases at V and 2 bases at J, with 10 bases between. Germline loops: CDR1 SGHAT, CDR2 FQNNGV. Written as DNA, the CDR3 is TGTGCCAGCAGCTTAGACGGGGGGCCTCAAGAGACCCAGTACTTC. Protein: CASSLDGGPQETQYF.

This chain links TRBV28 with TRBJ2-7, with D perhaps TRBD2 (5 bases). Trimming cost V 7 bases and J 2 bases, with 18 bases left between them. The germline V gene has CDR1 MDHEN and CDR2 SYDVKM. There are 15 residues in the CDR3. In DNA, the CDR3 is TGTGCCAGCACCATAGGAGGCAGCTTAACCTACGAGCAGTACTTC. Its protein product is CASTIGGSLTYEQYF.

V gene TRBV19 combines with J gene TRBJ2-5; 8 bases line up with TRBD2. This CDR3 has 15 residues. With 4 bases clipped from V and 4 bases from J, the junction kept 8 bases outside the gene matches. Germline lookup yields CDR1 LNHDA and CDR2 SQIVND (reference sequence). In DNA, the CDR3 is TGTGCCAGTAGTACCGGGGCCCGGGGGGGAGAGACCCAGTACTTC. It yields the protein CASSTGARGGETQYF.

Here the CDR3 reads CASSQSSGGANEQFF. Here the CDR3 DNA reads TGTGCCAGCAGCCAATCGAGCGGGGGGGCGAATGAGCAGTTCTTC. The chain recombines TRBV3-1 (or the pseudogene TRBV3-2) with TRBJ2-1, with TRBD2 identical over 10 bases. The CDR3 length is 15 residues. J gave up 7 bases and V 2 bases, and 5 bases lay outside the gene matches. Germline V gene data show CDR1 as LGHDT and CDR2 as YNNKEL (reference sequence).

CDR3 in amino acids: CASTRQGGANYGYTF. In DNA form, the CDR3 reads TGTGCCAGCACCCGACAGGGGGGAGCTAACTATGGCTACACCTTC. The chain combines TRBV7-9 with TRBJ1-2; 9 bases are shared with TRBD1. V trimming: 7 bases; J trimming: 0 bases; junction bases outside the gene matches: 6. CDR3 length: 15 amino acids. The germline V gene has CDR1 SEHNR and CDR2 FQNEAQ (reference sequence). The full variable domain, with the rest looked up from reference TRBV7-9 and TRBJ1-2, is DTGVSQNPRHKITKRGQNVTFRCDPISEHNRLYWYRQTLGQGPEFLTYFQNEAQLEKSRLLSDRFSAERPKGSFSTLEIQRTEQGDSAMYLCASTRQGGANYGYTFGSGTRLTVV.

CDR3 loop: CSVGDRGEAFF. CDR3 coding DNA: TGCAGCGTCGGTGACAGGGGTGAAGCTTTCTTT. The gene calls are TRBV29-1 and TRBJ1-1; 8 positions match TRBD1. After removal of 6 bases from V and 7 bases from J, the junction contained 4 bases not matched to a gene. There are 11 residues in the CDR3. From germline, CDR1 is SQVTM and CDR2 ANQGSEA.

The chain has TRBV7-8 and TRBJ1-1; 8 bases match TRBD1. The junction had 5 bases not matched to a gene; V was cut back by 5 bases and J by 3 bases. The length of the CDR3 is 14 residues. Germline V CDR1 and CDR2: SGHVS, FQNEAQ. The CDR3 DNA sequence: TGTGCCAGCAGCACCCAGGGGGCGGACACTGAAGCTTTCTTT. Translated, it gives CASSTQGADTEAFF.

Points on this clone: Other DNA sequences from this sample encode an identical CDR3 as well. The chain recombines TRBV19 with TRBJ1-1, with a possible D match to TRBD1 (5 bases). CDR1 and CDR2 (germline): LNHDA, SQIVND (reference sequence). Trimming took 6 bases from V and 5 from J, leaving 10 bases between them. The CDR3 totals 12 residues. The CDR3 reads CASSPGGTEAFF. CDR3 DNA: TGTGCCAGTAGCCCGGGGGGGACTGAAGCTTTCTTT.

As to this clone: The same CDR3 also results from other DNA sequences found in this sample. The J gene is TRBJ2-7, the V gene TRBV5-4; TRBD2 is a possible D gene (6 bases). The V gene lost 0 bases and the J gene lost 2 bases, with 9 bases spanning the gap. The V gene's germline CDR1 is SGHNT and CDR2 YYREEE (reference sequence). The CDR3 loop spans 14 amino acids. The CDR3 DNA sequence: TGTGCCAGCAGCTTGGGAACGGGGGCCTACGAGCAGTACTTC. It is translated as CASSLGTGAYEQYF. The full variable domain, with the rest looked up from reference TRBV5-4 and TRBJ2-7, is ETGVTQSPTHLIKTRGQQVTLRCSSQSGHNTVSWYQQALGQGPQFIFQYYREEENGRGNFPPRFSGLQFPNYSSELNVNALELDDSALYLCASSLGTGAYEQYFGPGTRLTVT.